This T cell receptor beta chain appears in the sequencing data of a study of cytomegalovirus exposure and HLA in healthy donors. Whole-study findings and limits: Available immune exposure information was restricted to CMV serostatus only. Earlier analysis looked at TCR beta V segments, and most were productive about 87% or about 30% of the time.

Germline V lookup: CDR1 MNHEY, CDR2 SVGAGI. V dropped 6 bases and J dropped 4; count of bases not matched to a gene: 4. The CDR3 contains 15 residues. The PCR ran on 60 Vbeta and 13 Jbeta primers. This table comes from immunoSEQ multiplex PCR, and its TCRdb copy is limited to in-frame clones, with some not included. The sample contains under 200,000 clones, 68% of which appear only once. In this sample, this clone turned up a few times. As yet, its antigen is unknown. This sequence originates from a woman aged 40 to 50 in good health and CMV-seropositive. The gene calls are TRBV6-5 and TRBJ2-4; 12 nucleotides line up with TRBD2. The sample consisted of PBMCs. The CDR3 DNA reads as TGTGCCAGCAGGACTAGCGGGAGCTCAAAAAACATTCAGTACTTC. Translated: CASRTSGSSKNIQYF.